Listed here is a single T cell receptor (beta chain). It has no known antigen specificity. No much larger clonotype is one base removed from it; base qualities were not supplied. The intended sense of this specimen's treatment or condition label: live attenuated yellow fever vaccine strain. At each blood-draw timepoint, two biological replicates of bulk PBMCs were collected. A standard Ficoll-Paque protocol was used to isolate PBMCs from peripheral blood. RNA was extracted with TriZol from bulk PBMCs, CD4 and CD8 fractions, and dextramer-positive and dextramer-negative fractions. TCR cDNA was synthesized by 5'RACE template switching, through which a universal primer site and unique molecular identifiers were introduced. cDNA synthesis was primed from both the TCR alpha and TCR beta constant segments. Libraries were amplified in two PCR steps, with sample barcodes and sequencing adapters added in the second step. Libraries were sequenced on Illumina HiSeq 2500 (2x100 bp) or NovaSeq (2x150 bp). As for the authors' bioinformatics: MIGEC was used to demultiplex reads and collapse the reads into UMI consensus sequences, and MiXCR was used for V(D)J alignment. Vaccine-responding clonotypes were defined with edgeR using replicate PBMC samples, requiring FDR below 0.01 and a log2 fold change above 5 up to day 15. CD4 or CD8 identity was assigned to each bulk clonotype according to whether the clonotype was present at higher abundance in the sequenced CD4 repertoire or the sequenced CD8 repertoire. The raw public data were reprocessed by TCRdb itself: fastp quality trimming at Q25, MiXCR clonotype calling, in-frame beta chains only. Entries that share a CDR3 protein sequence are merged under the most common genes and DNA. The V and J calls here are based on TCRdb, not the publication. The sample includes about 350,000 distinct CDR3 sequences, with around 10% observed a single time. The ten most abundant clones make up roughly 18% of the sample.

This record comes from a study of T cells after yellow fever vaccination (dated 2019 in TCRdb). For context, the study as a whole: The SMART-Seq v4 Ultra Low Input RNA kit was used to prepare libraries from fractions with low cell numbers. To follow T-cell clones before and after both primary and booster YFV17D yellow fever vaccination, bulk TCR alpha and beta repertoires underwent longitudinal sequencing. Two healthy male donors made up the cohort, one aged 18 to 29 years and the other aged 30 to 40 years. Blood samples were taken at several timepoints before and after primary and secondary immunization, and bulk PBMC replicates and cell subsets were isolated. Here is what the overall study found, with its caveats: The secondary T-cell response was weaker than the primary response but faster, peaking on day 5 instead of day 15. Only a couple of donors were included in the study, so the extent to which the findings can be generalized is limited. A small fraction of clonotypes showed up in both the CD4 and CD8 compartments, probably as a result of convergent recombination. Computational filtering was needed because FACS-sorted repertoires could contain abundant contaminating clonotypes from the bulk population. After the booster, most clones that had expanded after primary vaccination were detected again (around 95% of CD4 and around nine tenths of CD8), suggesting broad maintenance of memory.

Trimming removed 1 base from V and 0 bases from J, leaving 7 bases between the germline ends. In the germline V gene, CDR1 corresponds to SQVTM and CDR2 to ANQGSEA. The CDR3 runs 14 residues from the cysteine to the phenylalanine. Of all the DNA, just the CDR3 is kept, 42 bases in frame from base 1. The rearranged segments are TRBV29-1 and TRBJ1-3, with no confident D gene call. Specimen: PBMCs, collected on the day of the first yellow fever vaccination. The sequence was obtained from a man between 18 and 35 years old who received the YFV17D yellow fever vaccine. In nucleotide form, the sequence is TGCAGCGTTGAAGCCACCCACTCTGGAAACACCATATATTTT. It specifies CSVEATHSGNTIYF.